The 24 T cell receptor beta chains presented below share a single source sample, sequenced in a study of monozygotic twins with inflammatory bowel disease. Reprocessing the 5' RACE reads, TCRdb reports a single entry for every CDR3 protein and omits DNA. Its listing shows 110,000 to 150,000 distinct CDR3 sequences. The material sequenced was blood. These receptors were obtained from a human donor with ulcerative colitis or Crohn's disease, or a healthy co-twin of an affected twin (not recorded which).

V usage is TRBV9 and J usage is TRBJ1-3; no DNA is available, so the TRBD1 call from TCRdb remains unchecked. The CDR3 length is 16 residues. From germline, CDR1 is SGDLS and CDR2 YYNGEE. CDR3 residues: CASSVAGDPSGNTIYF.

This chain uses TRBV7-9 with TRBJ2-4. CDR1 and CDR2 (germline): SEHNR, FQNEAQ (reference sequence). The CDR3 is made up of 13 amino acids. The CDR3 loop reads CASSPERGNIQYF.

This sequence joins TRBV27 and TRBJ2-7; the TCRdb call, TRBD1, lacks DNA for checking. Germline V gene sequence: CDR1 MNHEY, CDR2 SMNVEV (reference sequence). CDR3 size: 12 residues. Here the CDR3 reads CASSFRGREQYF.

V gene TRBV6-1 combines with J gene TRBJ1-1; the TCRdb D gene call, TRBD1, has no DNA to confirm it. The CDR3 contains 15 residues. In germline, CDR1 is MNHNS, CDR2 SASEGT. This CDR3 is CASSEGTGVFTEAFF.

The J gene is TRBJ1-3, the V gene TRBV19; TCRdb outputs TRBD1, but without DNA this stays unchecked. This CDR3 spans 16 amino acids. The V gene's germline CDR1 is LNHDA and CDR2 SQIVND (reference sequence). CDR3 sequence reads: CASRPGSSFSGNTIYF.

This chain joins TRBV5-5 and TRBJ2-7. This CDR3 has 15 residues. CDR1 SGHKS and CDR2 YYEKEE come from the germline V gene (reference sequence). This CDR3 is CASSLHAGPSYEQYF.

V and J are TRBV27 and TRBJ2-4; TCRdb calls TRBD2, which cannot be checked without DNA. CDR1 and CDR2 (germline): MNHEY, SMNVEV (reference sequence). The CDR3 is 13 amino acids. CDR3 loop: CASSTQDAGIQYF.

J is TRBJ1-2 and V is TRBV5-1. Germline V gene data show CDR1 as SGHRS and CDR2 as YFSETQ. The CDR3 runs to 14 residues. This CDR3 is CASSLAGLSYGYTF.

The V call is TRBV4-1, the J call TRBJ1-2; as DNA is missing, the TRBD1 call by TCRdb cannot be tested. Germline V gene data show CDR1 as MGHRA and CDR2 as YSYEKL. This CDR3 spans 12 amino acids. CDR3: CASSQGGEGYTF.

CDR3 region: CASSLPGTSADEQYF. The genes are TRBV3-1 and TRBJ2-7; as DNA is missing, the TRBD2 call by TCRdb cannot be tested. The germline V gene encodes CDR1 LGHDT and CDR2 YNNKEL (reference sequence). This CDR3 comprises 15 residues.

The genes are TRBV12-3 or TRBV12-4 and TRBJ2-7; TCRdb names TRBD2, which stays unverified in the absence of DNA. The CDR3 spans 14 residues. The CDR3 sequence: CASRGSLLSYEQYF.

The V and J genes are TRBV7-2 and TRBJ2-5; TCRdb returns TRBD2, unconfirmable since there is no DNA. This CDR3 has 14 residues. The germline gives CDR1 SGHTA, CDR2 FQGNSA. CDR3 loop: CASSLASERETQYF.

The chain uses TRBV11-2 and TRBJ1-1; TCRdb reports TRBD1, a call that lacks DNA to check it against. The CDR3 length is 18 residues. The germline CDR1 and CDR2 sequences are SGHAT and FQNNGV. CDR3 residues: CASSPLSGFRQLSTEAFF.

The chain links TRBV5-1 to TRBJ1-1; TCRdb's assignment of TRBD1 cannot be checked, as there is no DNA. This CDR3 comprises 14 residues. Germline-derived CDR1 and CDR2 are SGHRS and YFSETQ. CDR3 protein: CAGSFGQGATEAFF. The variable domain in full, completed from reference TRBV5-1 and TRBJ1-1, reads KAGVTQTPRYLIKTRGQQVTLSCSPISGHRSVSWYQQTPGQGLQFLFEYFSETQRNKGNFPGRFSGRQFSNSRSEMNVSTLELGDSALYLCAGSFGQGATEAFFGQGTRLTVV.

The V and J genes are TRBV27 and TRBJ2-1; TCRdb's assignment of TRBD1 cannot be checked, as there is no DNA. CDR1 and CDR2 (germline): MNHEY, SMNVEV (reference sequence). The CDR3 extends over 12 amino acids. CDR3 region: CASSFGGDEQFF.

The V and J genes are TRBV5-4 and TRBJ2-7; TCRdb designates TRBD2, a call that cannot be tested without DNA. The CDR3 length is 16 residues. Germline values: CDR1 SGHNT, CDR2 YYREEE (reference sequence). The CDR3 reads CASSTGGTSGRNEQYF.

The chain is built from TRBV28 and TRBJ1-5; the D call from TCRdb, TRBD1, cannot be confirmed without DNA. This CDR3 has 13 amino acids. Germline V lookup: CDR1 MDHEN, CDR2 SYDVKM. The CDR3 protein is CASGQYSNQPQHF. Together with reference TRBV28 and TRBJ1-5, the CDR3 gives the full variable domain: DVKVTQSSRYLVKRTGEKVFLECVQDMDHENMFWYRQDPGLGLRLIYFSYDVKMKEKGDIPEGYSVSREKKERFSLILESASTNQTSMYLCASGQYSNQPQHFGDGTRLSIL.

The CDR3 sequence is CASSQEYNLGLAGDEQYF. The chain couples TRBV4-3 to TRBJ2-7; TCRdb gives TRBD2 as the D gene, but with no DNA this cannot be confirmed. CDR1 is LGHNA, CDR2 YSLEER, per germline. This CDR3 is 18 amino acids long.

This chain uses TRBV5-1 with TRBJ2-5; TCRdb's D gene call, TRBD1, goes unchecked for lack of DNA. The CDR3 covers 15 residues. CDR1 SGHRS and CDR2 YFSETQ come from the germline V gene. The CDR3 loop is CASSPDRQGRETQYF.

V gene TRBV5-6 combines with J gene TRBJ2-7. This CDR3 is built from 12 residues. CDR1 SGHDT and CDR2 YYEEEE come from the germline V gene. The CDR3 sequence is CASSKTIYEQYF.

The chain has TRBV6-4 and TRBJ2-3; TCRdb's assignment of TRBD2 cannot be checked, as there is no DNA. This CDR3 has 14 residues. Germline V gene lookup returns CDR1 MRHNA and CDR2 SNTAGT. This chain's CDR3 is CASSERDSADTQYF.

V and J are TRBV7-6 and TRBJ2-1; TCRdb indicates TRBD2, and absent DNA this call remains unverified. The CDR3 consists of 19 residues. Germline lookup yields CDR1 SGHVS and CDR2 FNYEAQ. This CDR3 reads CASSSPGLAGGSGGNEQFF.

The gene calls are TRBV5-1 and TRBJ2-1; there is no DNA to check the TCRdb D call of TRBD1. Germline CDR1 reads SGHRS; CDR2 reads YFSETQ. This CDR3 is built from 15 residues. The CDR3 protein is CASSLRQGTYNEQFF.

This rearrangement joins TRBV5-1 to TRBJ1-2; TCRdb designates TRBD1, a call that cannot be tested without DNA. Germline CDR1 and CDR2: SGHRS and YFSETQ. The CDR3 sequence is 15 residues long. The CDR3 is CASRSAGTGGNGYTF.